These 19 T cell receptor beta chains came from one sample sequenced in a study of CD8+ T cells in alopecia areata. Specified treatment: oral pan-JAK inhibitor, 5-10 mg twice daily. Following RNA extraction, reverse transcription yielded cDNA that acted as the sequencing template. The table came from immunoSEQ multiplex PCR; TCRdb's copy has only in-frame clones and leaves some out. Here the sample spans roughly 190,000 clones, about 65% being singletons. Sequencing used CD4+ T cells sorted from blood, obtained at roughly week 49, from a patient treated with tofacitinib. These receptors were collected from a human donor with alopecia areata.

The rearrangement links TRBV27 to TRBJ1-2, with TRBD1 matching over 10 bases. The CDR3 sequence is 14 residues long. CDR1 is MNHEY and CDR2 is SMNVEV in the germline V gene (reference sequence). V lost 0 bases and J lost 7; bases outside the gene matches: 2. The CDR3 DNA sequence: TGTGCCAGCAGTTTATCGGGACAGGGGAGTGGCTACACCTTC. This translates into CASSLSGQGSGYTF.

This clone was counted between two and nine times. The chain carries TRBV7-9 and TRBJ1-4, with TRBD1 matching over 7 bases. The CDR3 spans 14 residues. V lost 5 bases, J lost 3 bases, and 3 bases stayed unmatched. Germline CDR1 is SEHNR and CDR2 is FQNEAQ (reference sequence). The CDR3 reads CASSLGTANEKLFF. The CDR3 nucleotides read TGTGCCAGCAGCCTCGGGACAGCTAATGAAAAACTGTTTTTT.

This chain joins TRBV7-2 and TRBJ2-5; D is ambiguous. CDR3 length equals 16 residues. Trimming removed 2 bases from V and 0 bases from J, with 13 bases in between. Germline lookup yields CDR1 SGHTA and CDR2 FQGNSA. CDR3 bases: TGTGCCAGCAGCTTAACGGAACGGCCTCACCAAGAGACCCAGTACTTC. Translating it yields CASSLTERPHQETQYF.

This clone was seen more than once but under ten times. The chain is built from TRBV5-1 and TRBJ2-2; 7 nucleotides align to TRBD1. CDR3 length: 16 amino acids. Trimming cost V 0 bases and J 0 bases; bases outside gene matches: 2. Germline V gene data show CDR1 as SGHRS and CDR2 as YFSETQ. CDR3 in amino acids: CASSLGGQTNTGELFF. The CDR3 DNA reads as TGCGCCAGCAGCTTGGGGGGACAGACGAACACCGGGGAGCTGTTTTTT. Filled out from reference TRBV5-1 and TRBJ2-2, the complete variable domain reads KAGVTQTPRYLIKTRGQQVTLSCSPISGHRSVSWYQQTPGQGLQFLFEYFSETQRNKGNFPGRFSGRQFSNSRSEMNVSTLELGDSALYLCASSLGGQTNTGELFFGEGSRLTVL.

The CDR3 nucleotides read TGCGCCAGCAGCCAAGAAAACGGGTATGGCTACACCTTC. Amino acid sequence: CASSQENGYGYTF. The rearrangement joins TRBV4-3 to TRBJ1-2; D ambiguous. Germline loops: CDR1 LGHNA, CDR2 YSLEER. The V gene lost 0 bases and the J gene lost 5 bases, with 7 bases spanning the gap. The CDR3 length is 13 residues.

This clone was seen a few times. This sequence joins TRBV7-8 and TRBJ2-1; 11 nucleotides match TRBD2. Trimming at V came to 7 bases and at J to 6 bases, leaving 8 bases not matched to a gene. Per germline, CDR1 SGHVS and CDR2 FQNEAQ. The CDR3 is 15 amino acids. This chain's CDR3 is CASTPKTSGANEQFF. The CDR3 nucleotides are TGTGCCAGCACCCCCAAGACTAGCGGGGCCAATGAGCAGTTCTTC.

This rearrangement joins TRBV6-5 to TRBJ1-2; TRBD1 is a possible D gene (5 bases). The germline CDR1 and CDR2 sequences are MNHEY and SVGAGI. V gave up 8 bases and J gave up 6 bases, with 13 bases separating them. The CDR3 has 12 residues. This chain's CDR3 is CASGDGWNGYTF. The CDR3 DNA reads TGTGCCAGCGGGGACGGATGGAATGGCTACACCTTC.

This clone was observed a handful of times. The V call is TRBV10-3, the J call TRBJ1-6; TRBD1 agrees at 8 bases. The CDR3 has 12 residues. V dropped 10 bases and J dropped 6; count of bases not matched to a gene: 2. The V gene's germline CDR1 is ENHRY and CDR2 SYGVKD. CDR3 residues: CASTGGNSPLHF. The CDR3 coding sequence is TGTGCCAGTACAGGGGGTAATTCACCCCTCCACTTT.

The V call is TRBV30, the J call TRBJ1-1; tentative D call: TRBD1 (5 bases). Germline V gene sequence: CDR1 GTSNPN, CDR2 SVGIG (reference sequence). Trimming shortened V by 3 bases and J by 1 base, and 15 bases separated the two germline ends. The CDR3 runs 15 residues. Written as DNA, the CDR3 is TGTGCCTGGAGCCGATGGGGGGGTGAGAACACTGAAGCTTTCTTT. It encodes CAWSRWGGENTEAFF. The whole variable domain, filled in from reference TRBV30 and TRBJ1-1, reads SQTIHQWPATLVQPVGSPLSLECTVEGTSNPNLYWYRQAAGRGLQLLFYSVGIGQISSEVPQNLSASRPQDRQFILSSKKLLLSDSGFYLCAWSRWGGENTEAFFGQGTRLTVV.

J is TRBJ1-1 and V is TRBV6-5; 8 bases fit TRBD1. V was pared by 5 bases and J by 6 bases, with 8 bases of the junction left unmatched. Germline V CDR1 and CDR2: MNHEY, SVGAGI. The CDR3 runs 14 residues. The CDR3 loop reads CASSPGQGIPEAFF. The CDR3 bases are TGTGCCAGCAGTCCCGGACAGGGAATCCCTGAAGCTTTCTTT.

This rearrangement joins TRBV4-3 to TRBJ2-3, with D perhaps matching TRBD1 or TRBD2 (7 bases each). Germline CDR1 LGHNA, CDR2 YSLEER. CDR3 length: 15 residues. V was trimmed by 4 bases and J by 2 bases, leaving 13 bases between them. CDR3 nucleotide sequence: TGCGCCAGCAGCCCGGGGGGACAGTCCACAGATACGCAGTATTTT. This translates into CASSPGGQSTDTQYF.

V gene TRBV27 combines with J gene TRBJ2-1; possible D gene TRBD2, 6 bases. The germline V gene has CDR1 MNHEY and CDR2 SMNVEV (reference sequence). Trimming took 0 bases from V and 10 from J, leaving 19 bases between them. This CDR3 comprises 16 residues. This chain's CDR3 is CASSLSTGGVAGEQFF. CDR3 nucleotides: TGTGCCAGCAGTTTATCGACCGGCGGGGTGGCGGGCGAGCAGTTCTTC.

The V gene is TRBV30, the J gene TRBJ1-1, with D uncertain. Germline CDR1 and CDR2: GTSNPN and SVGIG (reference sequence). Trimming took 4 bases from V and 4 from J, leaving 10 bases between them. CDR3 length: 12 residues. The CDR3 nucleotides read TGTGCCTGGAACAGTGGGAGCACTGAAGCTTTCTTT. It codes for CAWNSGSTEAFF.

This CDR3 reads CAWSVRVGYTDTQYF. DNA for the CDR3: TGTGCCTGGAGTGTACGAGTAGGCTACACAGATACGCAGTATTTT. This chain joins TRBV30 and TRBJ2-3; unclear D gene. CDR1 is GTSNPN, CDR2 SVGIG, per germline (reference sequence). Between the trimmed V and J ends, which lost 0 bases and 2 bases, there was a span of 12 bases. This CDR3 spans 15 amino acids.

The V gene is TRBV29-1, the J gene TRBJ1-2, with no clear D. CDR1 is SQVTM and CDR2 is ANQGSEA in the germline V gene. V lost 3 bases, J lost 4 bases, and 12 bases lay in between. This CDR3 is built from 13 residues. The CDR3 DNA follows: TGCAGCGTTGACTTGGACCACACCTATGGCTACACCTTC. This sequence encodes CSVDLDHTYGYTF.

This clone was recorded only once. CDR3 in amino acids: CASVGNYEQYF. For the CDR3, the DNA is TGCGCCAGCGTGGGGAACTACGAGCAGTACTTC. The V and J genes are TRBV23-1 and TRBJ2-7; D is uncertain. TRBV23-1 is flagged as an ORF with uncertain function. Trimming pared 8 bases from V and 3 bases from J, leaving 8 bases between. The CDR3 spans 11 residues.

The V call is TRBV14, the J call TRBJ1-2, with a tentative D call TRBD1 (5 bases). Germline V gives CDR1 SGHDN, CDR2 FVKESK. The germline V and J ends were trimmed by 0 bases and 7 bases, with 6 bases remaining between them. This CDR3 region has 12 residues. Here the CDR3 DNA reads TGTGCCAGCAGCCAAGACAGGGTTGGCTACACCTTC. Translating it yields CASSQDRVGYTF.

The chain joins TRBV7-6 to TRBJ1-2; unclear D gene. This CDR3 spans 13 amino acids. Germline assignment: CDR1 SGHVS and CDR2 FNYEAQ. V lost 5 bases and J lost 8, with 15 bases in between. The CDR3 protein is CASSRAYGEGYTF. In DNA form, the CDR3 reads TGTGCCAGCAGCCGTGCTTACGGGGAGGGCTACACCTTC.

This clone is classed as medium-sized. The rearrangement joins TRBV30 to TRBJ2-2; TRBD1 matches 7 bases. The trim removed 3 bases at V and 2 bases at J, leaving 9 bases unmatched. Germline-derived CDR1 and CDR2 are GTSNPN and SVGIG (reference sequence). CDR3 length equals 16 residues. CDR3 protein: CAWRLRQGTNTGELFF. Written as DNA, the CDR3 is TGTGCCTGGAGACTTCGACAGGGTACAAACACCGGGGAGCTGTTTTTT. The full variable domain, with the rest looked up from reference TRBV30 and TRBJ2-2, is SQTIHQWPATLVQPVGSPLSLECTVEGTSNPNLYWYRQAAGRGLQLLFYSVGIGQISSEVPQNLSASRPQDRQFILSSKKLLLSDSGFYLCAWRLRQGTNTGELFFGEGSRLTVL.